The 27 T cell receptor beta chains below come from one sample, sequenced in a study of blood T cell repertoires in COVID-19. Here immunoSEQ multiplex PCR was the method, and the copy in TCRdb shows in-frame clones only, minus some. The data show 130,000 to 150,000 clones, with roughly four fifths seen just once and approximately 3% held by the top ten. Sequencing was carried out using peripheral blood. These receptors all stem from a woman aged 80 or over with acute or convalescent COVID-19.

The CDR3 loop is CASSQDLWDSTNYGYTF. CDR3 DNA sequence: TGCGCCAGCAGCCAAGACCTATGGGACAGTACTAACTATGGCTACACCTTC. The genes are TRBV4-3 and TRBJ1-2, with 7 bases aligning to TRBD1. Trimming at V came to 0 bases and at J to 0 bases, leaving 7 bases not matched to a gene. Per the germline V gene, CDR1 is LGHNA and CDR2 is YSLEER. This CDR3 is 17 amino acids long.

The chain recombines TRBV27 with TRBJ2-7; 7 bases are a match to TRBD1. The V and J ends lost 2 bases and 4 bases, in that order; junction bases with no gene match: 26. The length of the CDR3 is 21 residues. Germline V gene data show CDR1 as MNHEY and CDR2 as SMNVEV (reference sequence). The CDR3 DNA is TGTGCCAGCAGTTTACTCGATGGTCCTAGGGACAGCCGGGTCTTTCGGTACGAGCAGTACTTC. It is translated as CASSLLDGPRDSRVFRYEQYF.

As regards this clone: One junction end does not reproduce the germline sequence, and a read error may be involved. The chain is built from TRBV5-4 and TRBJ1-1; TRBD1 agrees at 9 bases. The CDR3 is made up of 16 amino acids. Germline CDR1 SGHNT, CDR2 YYREEE (reference sequence). The CDR3 spells CASSYENADRGPDAFF. The DNA for the CDR3 is TGTGCCAGCAGCTATGAGAATGCGGACAGGGGCCCTGACGCTTTCTTT.

The J gene is TRBJ1-6, the V gene TRBV6-1, with 9 nucleotides matching TRBD1. Germline V gene lookup returns CDR1 MNHNS and CDR2 SASEGT. J lost 6 bases, V lost 0 bases, and 3 bases had no gene match. This CDR3 comprises 16 residues. In DNA form, the CDR3 reads TGTGCCAGCAGTGAAGCTCCGGGACAGGGTAATTCACCCCTCCACTTT. This codes for CASSEAPGQGNSPLHF.

The chain joins TRBV18 to TRBJ1-5; 8 bases fit TRBD1. V shed 3 bases, J shed 8 bases, and the junction held 6 bases outside the gene matches. The CDR3 consists of 14 residues. Looked up from germline, CDR1 is KGHSH and CDR2 is LQKENI. The DNA for the CDR3 is TGTGCCAGCTCACCGGACAGGGTGGTGAAGCCCCAGCATTTT. This gives the protein CASSPDRVVKPQHF. The variable domain in full, with the rest retrieved from reference TRBV18 and TRBJ1-5, is NAGVMQNPRHLVRRRGQEARLRCSPMKGHSHVYWYRQLPEEGLKFMVYLQKENIIDESGMPKERFSAEFPKEGPSILRIQQVVRGDSAAYFCASSPDRVVKPQHFGDGTRLSIL.

This clone was detected only a few times. J is TRBJ1-4 and V is TRBV4-1; no reliable D call. The ends were cut back, 4 bases at V and 8 bases at J, with 17 bases in the middle. The germline V gene encodes CDR1 MGHRA and CDR2 YSYEKL. The CDR3 totals 15 residues. Written as DNA, the CDR3 is TGCGCCAGCAGCCCCGCCGGGAGGGTTGGGGAAAAACTGTTTTTT. Translated: CASSPAGRVGEKLFF.

The CDR3 reads CASSLNRGGNNQPQHF. As DNA, the CDR3 is TGTGCCAGCTCACTTAACAGGGGGGGGAACAATCAGCCCCAGCATTTT. The chain has TRBV18 and TRBJ1-5, with 8 bases that match TRBD1. The germline V gene has CDR1 KGHSH and CDR2 LQKENI. V was clipped by 4 bases and J by 3 bases; unmatched bases: 8. CDR3 size: 16 residues.

The rearrangement links TRBV2 to TRBJ1-1; D remains unclear. The CDR3 is 12 amino acids. Germline lookup yields CDR1 SNHLY and CDR2 FYNNEI. Trimming took off 7 bases at V and 3 bases at J, with 9 bases between the two ends. This CDR3 is CASINGDTEAFF. The DNA for the CDR3 is TGTGCCAGCATAAACGGGGACACTGAAGCTTTCTTT.

This chain links TRBV4-2 with TRBJ2-3; 9 bases align to TRBD2. Germline loops: CDR1 LGHNA, CDR2 YNFKEQ. The trim removed 3 bases at V and 7 bases at J, leaving 5 bases unmatched. CDR3 length: 14 amino acids. Here the CDR3 reads CASSQGLAVYTQYF. In DNA, the CDR3 is TGTGCCAGCAGCCAGGGACTAGCCGTGTATACGCAGTATTTT.

The J gene is TRBJ2-1, the V gene TRBV5-4, with 8 bases fitting TRBD2. The CDR3 consists of 16 residues. The germline V gene has CDR1 SGHNT and CDR2 YYREEE (reference sequence). Losses at the gene ends were 1 base for V and 2 bases for J; bases not matched to a gene: 5. CDR3 residues: CASSLSGGAPYNEQFF. The CDR3 bases are TGTGCCAGCAGCTTGTCCGGGGGGGCCCCCTACAATGAGCAGTTCTTC.

J is TRBJ2-7 and V is TRBV11-3, with TRBD1 as a possible D gene (6 bases). The length of the CDR3 is 15 residues. From germline, CDR1 is SGHNT and CDR2 YENEEA. V lost 0 bases and J 5 bases, leaving 14 bases between the germline ends. The CDR3 DNA reads TGTGCCAGCAGCTTAGATCACGACAGGAACCACGAGCAGTACTTC. Its translation: CASSLDHDRNHEQYF.

The chain joins TRBV9 to TRBJ2-7; TRBD1 aligns across 7 bases. The CDR3 is 16 amino acids. Germline lookup yields CDR1 SGDLS and CDR2 YYNGEE. With 3 bases clipped from V and 9 bases from J, the junction kept 18 bases outside the gene matches. DNA for the CDR3: TGTGCCAGCAGCGCAGAGGGGGCAGGGGGAATGTCAGGGCAGTACTTC. Translating gives CASSAEGAGGMSGQYF.

The chain couples TRBV2 to TRBJ2-2; 8 bases line up with TRBD1. The CDR3 spans 16 residues. Germline V gives CDR1 SNHLY, CDR2 FYNNEI. Unmatched junction bases numbered 11, after V lost 6 bases and J lost 5 bases. CDR3 sequence (DNA): TGTGCCAGCAGGGGCCCCAGGGGGCTGAGTACCGGGGAGCTGTTTTTT. This codes for CASRGPRGLSTGELFF.

The V gene is TRBV10-3, the J gene TRBJ1-1; 9 bases match TRBD1. The V gene end was trimmed by 6 bases and the J gene end by 4 bases; junction bases not matched to a gene: 3. This CDR3 has 13 amino acids. Germline CDR1 ENHRY, CDR2 SYGVKD. The CDR3 DNA is TGTGCCATCAGGACGACAGGGGGCACTGAAGCTTTCTTT. This encodes CAIRTTGGTEAFF.

The chain recombines TRBV5-5 with TRBJ1-5, with 7 positions matching TRBD1. The CDR3 covers 15 residues. Trimming took 2 bases from V and 1 from J; bases not matched to a gene: 3. Germline CDR1 reads SGHKS; CDR2 reads YYEKEE (reference sequence). CDR3 sequence: CASSLLQGSNQPQHF. The CDR3 nucleotides read TGTGCCAGCAGCTTATTACAGGGGAGCAATCAGCCCCAGCATTTT.

The chain is built from TRBV5-1 and TRBJ2-2; 14 bases are a match to TRBD2. The CDR3 extends over 17 amino acids. J lost 7 bases, V lost 3 bases, and 8 bases had no gene match. Germline values: CDR1 SGHRS, CDR2 YFSETQ. This CDR3 reads CASSSRTSGGHGGELFF. Here the CDR3 DNA reads TGCGCCAGCAGCTCTCGGACTAGCGGGGGGCATGGCGGGGAGCTGTTTTTT. The variable domain in full, with the rest retrieved from reference TRBV5-1 and TRBJ2-2, is KAGVTQTPRYLIKTRGQQVTLSCSPISGHRSVSWYQQTPGQGLQFLFEYFSETQRNKGNFPGRFSGRQFSNSRSEMNVSTLELGDSALYLCASSSRTSGGHGGELFFGEGSRLTVL.

This clone has a single count. The rearrangement joins TRBV5-6 to TRBJ1-3; D is ambiguous. The CDR3 consists of 14 residues. In germline, CDR1 is SGHDT, CDR2 YYEEEE. Between the trimmed V and J ends, which lost 1 base and 3 bases, there was a span of 8 bases. CDR3 protein: CASSLMGYGNTIYF. For the CDR3, the DNA is TGTGCCAGCAGCTTGATGGGCTATGGAAACACCATATATTTT.

This clone was recorded only once. The rearrangement uses TRBV4-1 and TRBJ2-7, with 7 bases matching TRBD1. The ends lost 4 bases at V and 0 bases at J; junction bases unmatched: 6. Germline V gene sequence: CDR1 MGHRA, CDR2 YSYEKL. The CDR3 is 15 residues long. CDR3 sequence (DNA): TGCGCCAGCAGCCTCCAGGCAGGGGGCTCCTACGAGCAGTACTTC. Encoded protein: CASSLQAGGSYEQYF.

This sequence joins TRBV2 and TRBJ1-6, with D possibly matching TRBD1 (5 bases). The CDR3 totals 15 residues. CDR1 and CDR2 (germline): SNHLY, FYNNEI. V lost 2 bases and J 7 bases, leaving 12 bases between the germline ends. The CDR3 loop reads CASSESRVQNSPLHF. As DNA, the CDR3 is TGTGCCAGCAGTGAAAGCAGGGTACAAAATTCACCCCTCCACTTT.

This chain uses TRBV18 with TRBJ1-6; TRBD1 aligns across 7 bases. Germline V CDR1 and CDR2: KGHSH, LQKENI. V lost 2 bases and J lost 3; bases outside the gene matches: 4. The length of the CDR3 is 16 residues. CDR3 DNA sequence: TGTGCCAGCTCACCAAGGGGGACAGACTATAATTCACCCCTCCACTTT. Its translation: CASSPRGTDYNSPLHF. The full variable domain, in which reference TRBV18 and TRBJ1-6 provide the parts outside the CDR3, is NAGVMQNPRHLVRRRGQEARLRCSPMKGHSHVYWYRQLPEEGLKFMVYLQKENIIDESGMPKERFSAEFPKEGPSILRIQQVVRGDSAAYFCASSPRGTDYNSPLHFGNGTRLTVT.

The chain uses TRBV6-4 and TRBJ1-2; D is ambiguous. This CDR3 is 13 amino acids long. Germline CDR1 and CDR2: MRHNA and SNTAGT. V was trimmed by 3 bases and J by 2 bases, leaving 7 bases between them. CDR3: CASSEGQNYGYTF. DNA for the CDR3: TGTGCCAGCAGTGAGGGCCAAAACTATGGCTACACCTTC.

The V and J genes are TRBV2 and TRBJ2-7, with D maybe TRBD1 (6 bases). Germline-derived CDR1 and CDR2 are SNHLY and FYNNEI. Trimming stripped 1 base from V and 0 bases from J, with 10 bases between. The CDR3 spans 15 residues. The CDR3 here is CASSEGGQVSYEQYF. The CDR3 DNA follows: TGTGCCAGCAGTGAAGGGGGGCAGGTCTCCTACGAGCAGTACTTC.

This clone is a singleton in its sample. The V call is TRBV6-1, the J call TRBJ2-7, with D maybe TRBD1 (8 bases). V gave up 4 bases and J gave up 3 bases, with 31 bases separating them. This CDR3 region has 20 residues. Germline-derived CDR1 and CDR2 are MNHNS and SASEGT. The CDR3 sequence: CASSVGGGKGQDRFYYEQYF. DNA of the CDR3: TGTGCCAGCAGTGTGGGGGGGGGAAAGGGACAGGACCGATTTTACTACGAGCAGTACTTC.

The chain uses TRBV12-3 or TRBV12-4 and TRBJ1-1; D gene ambiguous. The CDR3 extends over 12 amino acids. The V gene lost 8 bases and the J gene lost 0 bases, with 7 bases spanning the gap. The CDR3 region has the DNA TGTGCCAGCGGTCCTATGAACACTGAAGCTTTCTTT. Translation: CASGPMNTEAFF.

The J gene is TRBJ2-1, the V gene TRBV10-3; maybe TRBD1 (7 bases). This CDR3 is built from 15 residues. The germline CDR1 and CDR2 sequences are ENHRY and SYGVKD. V lost 6 bases and J 6 bases, leaving 18 bases between the germline ends. Here the CDR3 DNA reads TGTGCCATCAGGGAGGGACAGACGCATTTCAATGAGCAGTTCTTC. Translated, it gives CAIREGQTHFNEQFF.

This clone is categorized as medium-sized. J is TRBJ1-5 and V is TRBV19; TRBD1 matches at 10 bases. CDR1 and CDR2 from the germline V gene are LNHDA and SQIVND (reference sequence). This CDR3 contains 16 residues. J gave up 4 bases and V 6 bases, and 9 bases lay outside the gene matches. The CDR3 DNA sequence: TGTGCCAGTAGGTCTCCCGACAGGGGGCATAATCAGCCCCAGCATTTT. This gives the protein CASRSPDRGHNQPQHF.

This sequence joins TRBV27 and TRBJ2-7; 7 bases agree with TRBD1. V lost 0 bases, J lost 2 bases, and 1 base stayed unmatched. The CDR3 loop spans 14 amino acids. Germline values: CDR1 MNHEY, CDR2 SMNVEV (reference sequence). The CDR3 region is CASSLSGQPYEQYF. For the CDR3, the DNA is TGTGCCAGCAGTTTATCGGGACAGCCCTACGAGCAGTACTTC.